These T cell receptor beta chains were read from a single sample in a study of T cell responses to AZD1222 COVID-19 vaccine. The data were produced by immunoSEQ multiplex PCR, yet TCRdb's version contains in-frame clones alone and is incomplete. Here the sample spans about 130,000 clones, about 94% being singletons. This material consisted of peripheral blood, taken on day 0 of AZD1222 vaccination. The receptors stem from an adult in good health. Each CDR3 is given with its conserved first and last residue. D genes are given only for firm matches. Not every row has a clone size; where given, it reads once, few, many or a size class.

D gene	clone size	J gene	V gene	CDR3 DNA	CDR3 protein
NA	NA	TRBJ2-7	TRBV12-3/TRBV12-4	TGTGCCAGCAGGAGTCGGGTATCCTACGAGCAGTACTTC	CASRSRVSYEQYF
NA	NA	TRBJ2-7	TRBV27	TGTGCCAGCAGTAGGTCAGTGGGTGGTTACGAGCAGTACTTC	CASSRSVGGYEQYF
TRBD1	NA	TRBJ1-4	TRBV5-5	TGTGCCAGCAGCTTGGGGGACAGGGCGACAGGATCTGAAAAACTGTTTTTT	CASSLGDRATGSEKLFF
TRBD1	NA	TRBJ2-7	TRBV7-6	TGTGCCAGCAGCTCTGGGACAGGGAAGGCCTACGAGCAGTACTTC	CASSSGTGKAYEQYF
NA	NA	TRBJ1-1	TRBV18	TGTGCCAGCTCACCACCGAATCCGGGGGACACTGAAGCTTTCTTT	CASSPPNPGDTEAFF
TRBD1	NA	TRBJ1-1	TRBV16	TGTGCCAGCAGCCTATTATCCGGGACAGGGCTCGACGAGGGCACTGAAGCTTTCTTT	CASSLLSGTGLDEGTEAFF
NA	NA	TRBJ2-3	TRBV5-6	TGTGCCAGCAGCTTGGTGGTTAGGGGGTGGACCTCGGGGGCAGATACGCAGTATTTT	CASSLVVRGWTSGADTQYF
TRBD2	NA	TRBJ2-1	TRBV10-3	TGTGCCACGGGTCTAGCGGGAAATGGGAATGAGCAGTTCTTC	CATGLAGNGNEQFF
NA	NA	TRBJ2-2	TRBV6-5	TGTGCCAGCGGAGGGGGCGAAGCCGGGGAGCTGTTTTTT	CASGGGEAGELFF
TRBD2	NA	TRBJ2-1	TRBV5-1	TGCGCCAGCAGCATCCGGACTAGCGGGGTATACAATGAGCAGTTCTTC	CASSIRTSGVYNEQFF
NA	NA	TRBJ2-1	TRBV7-6	TGTGCCAGCAGCTTACGTCGGGGAGAGTTGGAGCAGTTCTTC	CASSLRRGELEQFF
TRBD1	few	TRBJ2-1	TRBV5-1	TGCGCCAGCAGCTTGGAAACAGGGGCTAACTACAATGAGCAGTTCTTC	CASSLETGANYNEQFF
NA	NA	TRBJ2-7	TRBV28	TGTGCCAGCAGTCCGACTGACAGCTCCTACGAGCAGTACTTC	CASSPTDSSYEQYF
NA	NA	TRBJ2-1	TRBV18	TGTGCCAGCTCACCAGCTAGCGGAGGGGGAAACAATGAGCAGTTCTTC	CASSPASGGGNNEQFF
NA	NA	TRBJ2-7	TRBV27	TGTGCCAGCAGCCTGGGGGCCACCTACGAGCAGTACTTC	CASSLGATYEQYF
NA	NA	TRBJ2-6	TRBV25-1	TGTGCCAGCAGTCCCTCTGGGGCCAACGTCCTGACTTTC	CASSPSGANVLTF
TRBD1	NA	TRBJ1-2	TRBV18	TGTGCCAGCTCACCACTGGGGGACAGAGCGACCTATGGCTACACCTTC	CASSPLGDRATYGYTF
TRBD2	NA	TRBJ2-1	TRBV7-3	TGTGCCAGCAGCTGGCTAGCGGGAGGATACAATGAGCAGTTCTTC	CASSWLAGGYNEQFF
NA	NA	TRBJ2-1	TRBV27	TGTGCCAGCAGTGGGCCGGGGCGGATCTGGGGCAATGAGCAGTTCTTC	CASSGPGRIWGNEQFF
TRBD1	NA	TRBJ2-2	TRBV10-2	TGCGCCAGCAGGGGAACAGGGGGGAACACCGGGGAGCTGTTTTTT	CASRGTGGNTGELFF
NA	NA	TRBJ2-1	TRBV3-1/TRBV3-2	TGTGCCAGCAGCCAAGATTCAGGACGAGAGCAGTTCTTC	CASSQDSGREQFF
NA	NA	TRBJ1-5	TRBV2	TGTGCCAGCAGTGAAGTCAGGGCGAGCAATCAGCCCCAGCATTTT	CASSEVRASNQPQHF
NA	NA	TRBJ1-5	TRBV28	TGTGCCAGCAGCAACGCCCTGAGCAATCAGCCCCAGCATTTT	CASSNALSNQPQHF
TRBD1	many	TRBJ2-7	TRBV4-3	TGCGCCAGCAGCCAAGGAGTCGGGACAGGGTCTTACGAGCAGTACTTC	CASSQGVGTGSYEQYF
NA	NA	TRBJ1-2	TRBV3-1/TRBV3-2	TGTGCCAGCAGCCCTGAGTTAGGGCCGCAAGCTAACTATGGCTACACCTTC	CASSPELGPQANYGYTF
NA	NA	TRBJ2-5	TRBV4-1	TGCGCCAGCAGCCAAGGGTATGGGCGGGAGACCCAGTACTTC	CASSQGYGRETQYF
NA	NA	TRBJ1-1	TRBV7-9	TGTGCCAGCAGCGCATATAGGACGAGGGGGAACACTGAAGCTTTCTTT	CASSAYRTRGNTEAFF
NA	NA	TRBJ1-3	TRBV6-5	TGTGCCAGCATGGAGGGACCCTCTGGAAACACCATATATTTT	CASMEGPSGNTIYF
NA	NA	TRBJ2-3	TRBV19	TGTGCCAGTAGTAGTGTGGCGGTTAGCACAGATACGCAGTATTTT	CASSSVAVSTDTQYF
NA	NA	TRBJ2-5	TRBV2	TGTGCCAGCAGTGAACGAGCGCTACAAGAGACCCAGTACTTC	CASSERALQETQYF
NA	NA	TRBJ2-2	TRBV5-1	TGCGCCAGCCGACCCCAGGGCGGGAACACCGGGGAGCTGTTTTTT	CASRPQGGNTGELFF
NA	NA	TRBJ2-1	TRBV2	TGTGCCAGCAATCTCTTGGGACCGGCTGAGCAGTTCTTC	CASNLLGPAEQFF
NA	NA	TRBJ1-3	TRBV5-8	TGTGCCAGCAGCTGGACCGGGGGAAGCTCTGGAAACACCATATATTTT	CASSWTGGSSGNTIYF
NA	NA	TRBJ2-5	TRBV7-2	TGTGCCAGCAGCTTAGATAGAGAATGGCGAAGGGAGACCCAGTACTTC	CASSLDREWRRETQYF
NA	NA	TRBJ1-5	TRBV30	TGTGCCTGGAGTCAGGGCAGGAATCAGCCCCAGCATTTT	CAWSQGRNQPQHF
NA	NA	TRBJ1-2	TRBV5-4	TGTGCCAGCAGCCGTAACAGTGGGTATGGCTACACCTTC	CASSRNSGYGYTF
TRBD1	NA	TRBJ2-2	TRBV4-1	TGCGCCAGCAGCCAAGATGAGGACAGGGAAACCGGGGAGCTGTTTTTT	CASSQDEDRETGELFF
NA	NA	TRBJ2-7	TRBV18	TGTGCCAGCTCAATCGGCCAGGGCGCCTACGAGCAGTACTTC	CASSIGQGAYEQYF
NA	NA	TRBJ1-2	TRBV7-9	TGTGCCAGCAGGGACGGATCCTATGGCTACACCTTC	CASRDGSYGYTF
NA	NA	TRBJ2-7	TRBV10-1	TGCGCCAGCAGTGAGGGGGGGCGCGACGAGCAGTACTTC	CASSEGGRDEQYF
TRBD2	NA	TRBJ2-7	TRBV9	TGTGCCAGCAGCGCTCTGACTAGCGGCTACGAGCAGTACTTC	CASSALTSGYEQYF
TRBD1	NA	TRBJ1-1	TRBV2	TGTGCCAGCAATCAGGGGGTGAACACTGAAGCTTTCTTT	CASNQGVNTEAFF